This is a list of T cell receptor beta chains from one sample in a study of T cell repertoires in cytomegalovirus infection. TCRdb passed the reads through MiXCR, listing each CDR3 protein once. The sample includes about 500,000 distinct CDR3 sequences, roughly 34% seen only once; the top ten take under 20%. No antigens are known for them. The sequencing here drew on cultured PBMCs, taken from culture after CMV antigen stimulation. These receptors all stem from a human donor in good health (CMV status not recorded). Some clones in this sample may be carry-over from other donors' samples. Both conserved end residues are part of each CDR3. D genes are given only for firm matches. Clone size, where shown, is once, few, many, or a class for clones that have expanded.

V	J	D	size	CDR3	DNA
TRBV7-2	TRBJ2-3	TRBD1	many	CASSYTGVYTDTQYF	TGTGCCAGCAGCTATACAGGGGTATACACAGATACGCAGTATTTT
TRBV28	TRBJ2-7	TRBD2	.	CASSFKREWYEQYF	TGTGCCAGCAGTTTCAAGCGGGAGTGGTACGAGCAGTACTTC
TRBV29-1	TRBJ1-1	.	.	CSALRDSNTEAFF	TGCAGCGCCCTGCGGGACTCGAACACTGAAGCTTTCTTT
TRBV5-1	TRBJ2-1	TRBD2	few	CASSWGYGLADNEQFF	TGCGCCAGCAGCTGGGGGTACGGACTAGCGGACAATGAGCAGTTCTTC
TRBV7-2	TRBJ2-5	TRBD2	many	CASSIQTSGRETQYF	TGTGCCAGCAGCATCCAGACTAGCGGGAGGGAGACCCAGTACTTC
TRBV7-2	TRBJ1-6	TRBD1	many	CASSSMGQNSPLHF	TGTGCCAGCAGCTCCATGGGACAGAATTCACCCCTCCACTTT
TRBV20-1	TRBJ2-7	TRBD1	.	CSATRQGTFYEQYF	TGCAGTGCAACCCGACAGGGGACCTTCTACGAGCAGTACTTC
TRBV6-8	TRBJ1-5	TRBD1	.	CASSAGTVLSNQPQHF	TGTGCCAGCAGTGCCGGGACAGTTCTTAGCAATCAGCCCCAGCATTTT
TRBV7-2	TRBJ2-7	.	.	CASSLEGQIYEQYF	TGTGCCAGCAGCTTAGAGGGGCAGATCTACGAGCAGTACTTC
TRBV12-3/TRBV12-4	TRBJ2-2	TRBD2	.	CASSFGLAGATGELFF	TGTGCCAGCAGTTTTGGGCTAGCGGGAGCAACCGGGGAGCTGTTTTTT
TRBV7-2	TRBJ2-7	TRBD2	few	CASSGPGTRYYEQYF	TGTGCCAGCAGCGGTCCCGGGACTAGGTACTACGAGCAGTACTTC
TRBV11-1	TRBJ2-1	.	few	CASSLDVGVAYNEQFF	TGTGCCAGCAGCTTAGACGTGGGCGTCGCCTACAATGAGCAGTTCTTC
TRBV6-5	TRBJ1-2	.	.	CASRGLLTLGYGYTF	TGTGCCAGCAGGGGACTACTTACGCTCGGGTATGGCTACACCTTC
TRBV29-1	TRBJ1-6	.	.	CSVESGGKGSPLHF	TGCAGCGTTGAAAGTGGGGGTAAAGGATCACCCCTCCACTTT
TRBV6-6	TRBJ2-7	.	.	CASSYEWGGYEQYF	TGTGCCAGCAGTTACGAATGGGGTGGCTACGAGCAGTACTTC
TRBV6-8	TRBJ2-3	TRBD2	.	CASSYGRGGADTQYF	TGTGCCAGCAGTTACGGGCGGGGAGGGGCAGATACGCAGTATTTT
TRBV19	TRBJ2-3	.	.	CASSTISGRNTQYF	TGTGCCAGTAGTACCATTTCTGGCAGGAATACGCAGTATTTT
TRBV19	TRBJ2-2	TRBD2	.	CASSPLRGGNTGELFF	TGTGCCAGTAGTCCCCTTCGGGGGGGGAACACCGGGGAGCTGTTTTTT
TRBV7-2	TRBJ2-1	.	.	CAGSQGETYNEQFF	TGCGCCGGCAGCCAGGGCGAGACCTACAATGAGCAGTTCTTC
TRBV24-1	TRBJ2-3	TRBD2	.	CATSVPTSRYTDTQYF	TGTGCCACCAGTGTCCCGACTAGCAGGTACACAGATACGCAGTATTTT
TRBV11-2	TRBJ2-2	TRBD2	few	CASRKSGSGRVRTGELFF	TGTGCCAGCAGAAAAAGCGGTAGCGGGAGGGTGAGAACCGGGGAGCTGTTTTTT
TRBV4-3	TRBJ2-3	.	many	CASNQVLRRSTDTQYF	TGCGCCAGCAACCAAGTATTAAGAAGGAGCACAGATACGCAGTATTTT
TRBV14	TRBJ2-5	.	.	CASSQDSSWDSTQYF	TGTGCCAGCAGCCAAGATTCTTCGTGGGATTCGACCCAGTACTTC
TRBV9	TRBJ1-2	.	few	CASSVSEKYGYTF	TGTGCCAGCAGCGTTTCAGAGAAGTATGGCTACACCTTC
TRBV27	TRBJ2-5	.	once	CASSSGVSGEETQYF	TGTGCCAGCAGTTCAGGGGTGTCGGGGGAAGAGACCCAGTACTTC
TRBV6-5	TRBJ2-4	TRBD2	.	CASSYRLAENIQYF	TGTGCCAGCAGCTACAGACTAGCGGAAAACATTCAGTACTTC
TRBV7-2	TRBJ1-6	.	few	CASSLDRETPLHF	TGTGCCAGCAGCTTAGACAGGGAGACACCCCTCCACTTT
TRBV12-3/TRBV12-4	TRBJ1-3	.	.	CASSLQEFGNTIYF	TGTGCCAGCAGTCTACAGGAGTTTGGAAACACCATATATTTT
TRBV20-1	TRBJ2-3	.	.	CSAQPTGGTDTQYF	TGCAGTGCTCAACCGACGGGTGGCACAGATACGCAGTATTTT
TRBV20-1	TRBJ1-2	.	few	CSAHNRASNYGYTF	TGCAGTGCCCATAACAGGGCATCTAACTATGGCTACACCTTC
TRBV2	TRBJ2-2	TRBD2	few	CASTPELAGEAGELFF	TGTGCCAGCACCCCCGAACTAGCGGGAGAAGCCGGGGAGCTGTTTTTT
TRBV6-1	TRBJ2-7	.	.	CASRAGVEQYF	TGTGCCAGCAGGGCTGGTGTGGAGCAGTACTTC
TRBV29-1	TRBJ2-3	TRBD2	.	CSVGGTSGTLTDTQYF	TGCAGCGTTGGAGGGACTAGCGGAACACTCACAGATACGCAGTATTTT
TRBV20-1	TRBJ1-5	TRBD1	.	CSAHRGGQPQHF	TGCAGTGCTCACAGGGGTGGTCAGCCCCAGCATTTT
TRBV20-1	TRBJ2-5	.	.	CSASPEDSQETQYF	TGCAGTGCCTCCCCCGAGGACAGTCAAGAGACCCAGTACTTC
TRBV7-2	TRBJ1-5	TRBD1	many	CASSLGQGDGPQHF	TGTGCCAGCAGCCTGGGACAGGGGGATGGGCCCCAGCATTTT
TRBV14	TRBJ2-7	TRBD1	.	CASSQGGQGLSSYEQYF	TGTGCCAGCAGCCAAGGGGGACAGGGGTTAAGCTCCTACGAGCAGTACTTC
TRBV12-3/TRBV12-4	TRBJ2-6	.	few	CASTRGAGANVLTF	TGTGCCAGCACCCGAGGGGCAGGGGCCAACGTCCTGACTTTC
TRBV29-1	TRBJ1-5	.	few	CSVGGGPQPQHF	TGCAGCGTTGGGGGGGGTCCTCAGCCCCAGCATTTT